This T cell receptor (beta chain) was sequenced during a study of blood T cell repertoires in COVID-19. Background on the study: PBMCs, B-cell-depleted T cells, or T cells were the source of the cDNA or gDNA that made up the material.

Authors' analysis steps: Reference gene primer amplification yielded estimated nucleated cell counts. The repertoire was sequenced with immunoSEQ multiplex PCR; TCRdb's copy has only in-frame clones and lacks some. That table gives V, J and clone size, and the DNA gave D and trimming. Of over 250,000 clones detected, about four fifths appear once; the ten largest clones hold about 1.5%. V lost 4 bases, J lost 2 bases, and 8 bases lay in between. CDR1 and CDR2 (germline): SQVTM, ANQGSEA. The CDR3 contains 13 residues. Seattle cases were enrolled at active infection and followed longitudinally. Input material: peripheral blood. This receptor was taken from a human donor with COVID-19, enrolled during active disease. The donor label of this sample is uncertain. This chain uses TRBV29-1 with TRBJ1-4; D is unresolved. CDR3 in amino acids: CSVGEVTNEKLFF. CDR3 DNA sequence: TGCAGCGTTGGGGAGGTGACTAATGAAAAACTGTTTTTT. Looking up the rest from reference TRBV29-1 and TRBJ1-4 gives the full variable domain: SAVISQKPSRDICQRGTSLTIQCQVDSQVTMMFWYRQQPGQSLTLIATANQGSEATYESGFVIDKFPISRPNLTFSTLTVSNMSPEDSSIYLCSVGEVTNEKLFFGSGTQLSVL.